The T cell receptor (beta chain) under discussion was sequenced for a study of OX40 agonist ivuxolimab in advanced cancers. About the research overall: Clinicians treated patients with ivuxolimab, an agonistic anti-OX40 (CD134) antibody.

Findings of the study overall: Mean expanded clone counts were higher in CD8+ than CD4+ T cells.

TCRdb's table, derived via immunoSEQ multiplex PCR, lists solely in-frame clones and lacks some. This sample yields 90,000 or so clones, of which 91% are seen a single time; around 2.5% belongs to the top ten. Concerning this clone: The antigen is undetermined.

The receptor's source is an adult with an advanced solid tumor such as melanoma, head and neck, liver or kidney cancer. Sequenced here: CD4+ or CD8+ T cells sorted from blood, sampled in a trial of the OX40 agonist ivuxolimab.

The CDR3 loop is CASSSGQGNTEAFF. The CDR3 coding sequence is TGCGCCAGCAGCTCGGGACAGGGGAACACTGAAGCTTTCTTT. The chain links TRBV5-1 to TRBJ1-1, with 9 bases aligning to TRBD1. Germline trimming cut 3 bases from V and 1 base from J; bases unmatched to any gene: 1. The germline V gene has CDR1 SGHRS and CDR2 YFSETQ. This CDR3 is 14 amino acids long.